The 20 T cell receptor beta chains listed next were all sequenced from one sample in a study of human T cells and chemical hapten exposure. This sample's time point: pre-sensitization, week 0. The sample's treatment: therapeutic diphenylcyclopropenone sensitization with weekly scalp DPC. Blood, whole and unfractionated, served as the source for total RNA extraction. TCRdb reprocessed the RACE reads via MiXCR and lists one record per CDR3 protein. The sample carries over 50,000 distinct CDR3 sequences, roughly 10% recorded once. The sample in question was whole blood, obtained in connection with sensitization to the hapten diphenylcyclopropenone (DPC). The receptors originated from a woman in her 30s with alopecia areata. Some clones in this sample may be carry-over from other donors' samples.

This clonotype was counted only a few times. The V and J genes are TRBV29-1 and TRBJ2-7; 9 nucleotides align to TRBD2. The germline V gene encodes CDR1 SQVTM and CDR2 ANQGSEA. V gave up 6 bases and J gave up 6 bases; unmatched junction bases: 6. The CDR3 covers 12 residues. The DNA for the CDR3 is TGCAGCGTGAGCGGGGGGCCCCCCGAGCAGTACTTC. This encodes CSVSGGPPEQYF.

This clonotype was counted many times. The chain carries TRBV5-1 and TRBJ2-1, with a possible D match to TRBD1 (5 bases). Trimming left V 4 bases short and J 7 bases short, with 9 bases between. The CDR3 is 12 residues long. From germline, CDR1 is SGHRS and CDR2 YFSETQ. CDR3 residues: CASSARVNEQFF. The CDR3, as DNA: TGCGCCAGCAGCGCCAGGGTAAATGAGCAGTTCTTC.

This clonotype was counted only a few times. V gene TRBV5-6 combines with J gene TRBJ2-7; 8 positions agree with TRBD1. The V gene's germline CDR1 is SGHDT and CDR2 YYEEEE. The V gene end was trimmed by 4 bases and the J gene end by 3 bases; junction bases not matched to a gene: 9. The CDR3 consists of 15 residues. The CDR3 protein is CASSLRDRISYEQYF. For the CDR3, the DNA is TGTGCCAGCAGCCTCCGGGACAGGATTAGCTACGAGCAGTACTTC.

The V and J genes are TRBV29-1 and TRBJ2-7; D is ambiguous. Trimming took 4 bases from V and 0 from J, leaving 4 bases between them. The CDR3 runs to 11 residues. CDR1 SQVTM and CDR2 ANQGSEA come from the germline V gene. The CDR3 loop reads CSVAGSYEQYF. CDR3 in DNA: TGCAGCGTTGCCGGCTCCTACGAGCAGTACTTC.

This chain connects TRBV20-1 to TRBJ1-2; 7 bases are shared with TRBD1. CDR3 length: 14 amino acids. CDR1 and CDR2 (germline): DFQATT, SNEGSKA (reference sequence). With V trimmed by 5 bases and J by 2 bases, 8 bases remained unmatched. Here the CDR3 reads CSARRQGLNYGYTF. The CDR3 DNA is TGCAGTGCTCGAAGACAGGGTTTAAACTATGGCTACACCTTC.

There are many counts of this clonotype. The V and J genes are TRBV2 and TRBJ1-5, with D perhaps TRBD1 (6 bases). The germline V gene encodes CDR1 SNHLY and CDR2 FYNNEI. The CDR3 consists of 15 residues. The ends were cut back, 1 base at V and 2 bases at J, with 9 bases in the middle. The CDR3 DNA sequence: TGTGCCAGCAGTGAAGGGGGGCAGGGCAATCAGCCCCAGCATTTT. This sequence encodes CASSEGGQGNQPQHF.

This clonotype was counted ten times or more. This chain uses TRBV9 with TRBJ2-5; D uncertain. Trimming pared 0 bases from V and 1 base from J, leaving 10 bases between. The CDR3 is 15 amino acids. Per germline, CDR1 SGDLS and CDR2 YYNGEE. The CDR3 DNA is TGTGCCAGCAGCGTAGAGGGCCTAACCCAAGAGACCCAGTACTTC. It yields the protein CASSVEGLTQETQYF.

This clonotype was detected only a few times. The chain combines TRBV6-5 with TRBJ2-7, with D unclear. V was cut by 2 bases and J by 4 bases, with 12 bases left in between. This CDR3 spans 14 amino acids. Per germline, CDR1 MNHEY and CDR2 SVGAGI. The DNA for the CDR3 is TGTGCCAGCAGTTACGACGGGTCCGGGTACGAGCAGTACTTC. Translating it yields CASSYDGSGYEQYF.

This clonotype was seen repeatedly, ten times or more. V is TRBV7-9 and J is TRBJ1-3; D is ambiguous. This CDR3 is built from 13 residues. Germline lookup yields CDR1 SEHNR and CDR2 FQNEAQ (reference sequence). The V gene lost 2 bases and the J gene lost 8 bases, with 10 bases spanning the gap. In nucleotides, the CDR3 is TGTGCCAGCAGCTTATTTACCGGGGACACCATATATTTT. Its translation: CASSLFTGDTIYF.

This clonotype showed up many times. The chain carries TRBV10-3 and TRBJ2-5; 11 nucleotides align to TRBD1. This CDR3 is built from 15 residues. Germline CDR1 is ENHRY and CDR2 is SYGVKD. The trim removed 6 bases at V and 0 bases at J, leaving 3 bases unmatched. DNA of the CDR3: TGTGCCATCAGCCTGGGACAGGGGGACCAAGAGACCCAGTACTTC. Amino acid sequence: CAISLGQGDQETQYF.

This clonotype was counted ten times or more. V is TRBV12-3 or TRBV12-4 and J is TRBJ1-2; 8 positions match TRBD1. The trim removed 5 bases at V and 4 bases at J, leaving 9 bases unmatched. The CDR3 is 15 residues long. CDR3 DNA: TGTGCCAGCAGTCCCCATACGACAGGGGTCTATGGCTACACCTTC. Amino acids: CASSPHTTGVYGYTF.

This clonotype has just a few counts. Germline is not matched at one junction end, which may reflect a read error. The J gene is TRBJ1-1, the V gene TRBV7-9; 7 nucleotides align to TRBD1. The CDR3 sequence is 13 residues long. Per the germline V gene, CDR1 is SEHNR and CDR2 is FQNEAQ (reference sequence). The CDR3 DNA reads TGTGCCAGCAGCAACCGACAGGGCCCTGAGGCTTTCTTT. The encoded protein is CASSNRQGPEAFF.

CDR3 nucleotides: TGTGCCACCAGCAGAGATAAGGGGAGCGGGGGGATCAATGAGCAGTTCTTC. Translation: CATSRDKGSGGINEQFF. The rearrangement uses TRBV15 and TRBJ2-1; TRBD2 matches at 9 bases. J lost 6 bases, V lost 0 bases, and 9 bases had no gene match. The CDR3 spans 17 residues. Germline V gives CDR1 LNHNV, CDR2 YYDKDF (reference sequence).

This clonotype was counted a few times. The chain uses TRBV2 and TRBJ1-4; 7 positions match TRBD1. The V and J ends lost 8 bases and 4 bases, in that order; junction bases with no gene match: 13. The CDR3 extends over 16 amino acids. Germline CDR1 SNHLY, CDR2 FYNNEI. In nucleotides, the CDR3 is TGTGCCAGCCGTCGCACTAAGGGACAGAGTAATGAAAAACTGTTTTTT. It specifies CASRRTKGQSNEKLFF.

This clonotype was detected only a few times. The chain joins TRBV5-1 to TRBJ2-3; D is ambiguous. Trimming took off 2 bases at V and 4 bases at J, with 8 bases between the two ends. The CDR3 length is 13 residues. Germline assignment: CDR1 SGHRS and CDR2 YFSETQ. DNA for the CDR3: TGCGCCAGCAGCTTTTTAGCCCCAGATACGCAGTATTTT. Amino acids: CASSFLAPDTQYF.

This clonotype was seen a few times. This chain joins TRBV14 and TRBJ2-7, with D perhaps TRBD1 (5 bases). This CDR3 spans 15 amino acids. Germline CDR1 reads SGHDN; CDR2 reads FVKESK. V was shortened by 3 bases and J by 5 bases, with 17 bases between the two germline ends. The CDR3 region is CASSQGPPNYDEQYF. The DNA of the CDR3 is TGTGCCAGCAGCCAGGGGCCACCAAATTACGACGAGCAGTACTTC.

This clonotype was seen many times. The chain has TRBV19 and TRBJ2-6; D perhaps matches TRBD2 (5 bases). The CDR3 consists of 14 residues. Germline assignment: CDR1 LNHDA and CDR2 SQIVND (reference sequence). V lost 8 bases and J lost 0, with 8 bases in between. CDR3 loop: CASGRGSGANVLTF. CDR3 sequence (DNA): TGTGCCAGTGGACGGGGCTCTGGGGCCAACGTCCTGACTTTC.

The genes are TRBV7-2 and TRBJ1-6; D call uncertain. The ends were cut back, 5 bases at V and 14 bases at J, with 22 bases in the middle. The CDR3 has 15 residues. The V gene's germline CDR1 is SGHTA and CDR2 FQGNSA. The CDR3 protein is CASSLRPGPSGALHF. The CDR3 DNA sequence: TGTGCCAGCAGCCTTCGGCCAGGTCCGAGTGGGGCCCTCCACTTT.

In its sample, this clonotype was seen a few times. This chain connects TRBV7-7 to TRBJ2-5, with 9 bases matching TRBD2. V was clipped by 4 bases and J by 2 bases; unmatched bases: 5. The V gene's germline CDR1 is SSHAT and CDR2 FNYEAQ (reference sequence). This CDR3 spans 15 amino acids. Here the CDR3 reads CASSSGAGGQETQYF. DNA of the CDR3: TGTGCCAGCAGCTCAGGGGCGGGGGGGCAAGAGACCCAGTACTTC.

This clonotype appeared many times. This chain uses TRBV6-5 with TRBJ1-5; 9 positions agree with TRBD1. This CDR3 has 15 residues. CDR1 and CDR2 from the germline V gene are MNHEY and SVGAGI. V lost 2 bases to trimming and J lost 4 bases; unmatched junction nucleotides: 3. CDR3 amino acids: CASSYDGTGNQPQHF. CDR3 bases: TGTGCCAGCAGTTACGACGGGACAGGGAATCAGCCCCAGCATTTT.